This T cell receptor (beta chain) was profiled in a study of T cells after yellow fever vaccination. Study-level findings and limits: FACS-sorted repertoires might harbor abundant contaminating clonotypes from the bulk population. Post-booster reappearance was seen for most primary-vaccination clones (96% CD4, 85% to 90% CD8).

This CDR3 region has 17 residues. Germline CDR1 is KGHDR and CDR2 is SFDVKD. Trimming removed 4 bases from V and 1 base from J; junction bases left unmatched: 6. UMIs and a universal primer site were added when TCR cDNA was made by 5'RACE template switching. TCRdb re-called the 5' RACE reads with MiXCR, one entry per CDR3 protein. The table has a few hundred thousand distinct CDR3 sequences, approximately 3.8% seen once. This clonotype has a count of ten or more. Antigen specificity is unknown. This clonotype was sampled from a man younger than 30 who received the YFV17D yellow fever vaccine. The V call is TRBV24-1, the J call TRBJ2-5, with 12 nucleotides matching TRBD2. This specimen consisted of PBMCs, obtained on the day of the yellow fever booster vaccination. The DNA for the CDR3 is TGTGCCACCAGTGAACGTCCGGGACTAGCGGGCCAAGAGACCCAGTACTTC. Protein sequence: CATSERPGLAGQETQYF.